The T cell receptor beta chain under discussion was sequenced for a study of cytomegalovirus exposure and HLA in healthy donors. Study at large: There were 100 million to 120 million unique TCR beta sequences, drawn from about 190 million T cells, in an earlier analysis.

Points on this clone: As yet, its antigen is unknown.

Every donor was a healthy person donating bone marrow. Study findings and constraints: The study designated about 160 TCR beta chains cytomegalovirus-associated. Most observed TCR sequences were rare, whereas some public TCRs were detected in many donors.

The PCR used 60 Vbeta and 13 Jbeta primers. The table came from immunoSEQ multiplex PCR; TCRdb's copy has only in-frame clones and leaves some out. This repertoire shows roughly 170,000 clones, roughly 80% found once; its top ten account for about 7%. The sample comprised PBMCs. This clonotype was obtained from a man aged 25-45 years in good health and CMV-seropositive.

In nucleotides, the CDR3 is TGTGCCAGCAGCTTAGGAAGGAGGAGCACAGATACGCAGTATTTT. It specifies CASSLGRRSTDTQYF. The chain uses TRBV7-8 and TRBJ2-3; a possible D gene is TRBD2 (5 bases). CDR1 and CDR2 from the germline V gene are SGHVS and FQNEAQ. The ends were cut back, 1 base at V and 0 bases at J, with 8 bases in the middle. This CDR3 comprises 15 residues.